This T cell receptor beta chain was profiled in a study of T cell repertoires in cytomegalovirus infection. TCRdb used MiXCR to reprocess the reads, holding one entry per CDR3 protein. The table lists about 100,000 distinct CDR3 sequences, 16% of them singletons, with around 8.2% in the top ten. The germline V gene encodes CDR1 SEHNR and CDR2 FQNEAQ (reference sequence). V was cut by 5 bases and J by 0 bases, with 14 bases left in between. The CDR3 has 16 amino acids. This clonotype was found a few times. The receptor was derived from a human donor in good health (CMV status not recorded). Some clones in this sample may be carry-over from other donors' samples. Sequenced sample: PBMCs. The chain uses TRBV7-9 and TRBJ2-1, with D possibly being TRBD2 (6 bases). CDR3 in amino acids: CASSPRDSSSYNEQFF. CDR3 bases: TGTGCCAGCAGCCCCCGGGACTCCAGCTCCTACAATGAGCAGTTCTTC.